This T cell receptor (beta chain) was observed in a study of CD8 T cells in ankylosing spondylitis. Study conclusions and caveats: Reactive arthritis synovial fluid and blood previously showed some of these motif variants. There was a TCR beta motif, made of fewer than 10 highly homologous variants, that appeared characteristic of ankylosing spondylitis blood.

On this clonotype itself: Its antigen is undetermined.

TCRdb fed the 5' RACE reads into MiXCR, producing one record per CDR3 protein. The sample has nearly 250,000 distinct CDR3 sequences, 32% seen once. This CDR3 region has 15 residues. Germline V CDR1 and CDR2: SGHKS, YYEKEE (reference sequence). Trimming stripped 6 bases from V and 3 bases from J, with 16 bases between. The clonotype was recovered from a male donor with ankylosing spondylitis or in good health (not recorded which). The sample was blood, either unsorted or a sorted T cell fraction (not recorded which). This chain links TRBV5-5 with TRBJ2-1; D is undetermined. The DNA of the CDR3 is TGTGCCAGCACCAGTTGGGCTGGAGTCTACAATGAGCAGTTCTTC. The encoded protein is CASTSWAGVYNEQFF.